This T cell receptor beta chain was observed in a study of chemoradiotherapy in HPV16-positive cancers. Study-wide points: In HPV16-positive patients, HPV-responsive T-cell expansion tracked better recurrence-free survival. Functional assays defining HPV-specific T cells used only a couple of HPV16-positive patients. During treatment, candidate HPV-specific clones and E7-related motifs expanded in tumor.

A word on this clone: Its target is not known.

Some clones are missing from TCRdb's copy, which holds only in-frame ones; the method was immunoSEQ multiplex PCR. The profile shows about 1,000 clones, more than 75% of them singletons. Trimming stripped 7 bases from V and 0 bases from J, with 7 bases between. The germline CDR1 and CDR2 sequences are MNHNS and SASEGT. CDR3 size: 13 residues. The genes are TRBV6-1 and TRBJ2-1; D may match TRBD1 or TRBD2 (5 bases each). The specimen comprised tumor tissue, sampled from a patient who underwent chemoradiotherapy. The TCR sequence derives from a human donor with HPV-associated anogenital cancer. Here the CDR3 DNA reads TGTGCCAGCAAGGGGAGCTCCTACAATGAGCAGTTCTTC. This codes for CASKGSSYNEQFF.